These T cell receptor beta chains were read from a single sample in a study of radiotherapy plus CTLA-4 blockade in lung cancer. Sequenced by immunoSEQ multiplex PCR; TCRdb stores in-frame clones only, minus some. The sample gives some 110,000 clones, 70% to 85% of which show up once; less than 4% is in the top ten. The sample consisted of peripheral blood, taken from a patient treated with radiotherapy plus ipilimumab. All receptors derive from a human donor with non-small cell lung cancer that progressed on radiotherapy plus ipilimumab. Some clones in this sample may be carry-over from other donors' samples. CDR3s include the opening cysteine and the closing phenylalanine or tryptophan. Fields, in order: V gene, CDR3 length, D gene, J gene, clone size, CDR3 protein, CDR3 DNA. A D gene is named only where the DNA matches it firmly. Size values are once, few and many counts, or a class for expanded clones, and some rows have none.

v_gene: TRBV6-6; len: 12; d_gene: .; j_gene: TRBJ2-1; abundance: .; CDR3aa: CASSYGGSEQFF; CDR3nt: TGTGCCAGCAGTTACGGGGGTAGTGAGCAGTTCTTC
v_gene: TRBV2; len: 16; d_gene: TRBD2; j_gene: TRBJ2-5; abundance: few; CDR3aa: CASSPTGTLGGETQYF; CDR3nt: TGTGCCAGCAGCCCAACTGGGACCCTGGGAGGGGAGACCCAGTACTTC
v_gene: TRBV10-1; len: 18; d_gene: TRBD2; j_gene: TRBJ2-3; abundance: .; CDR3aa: CASRNGTSGFSSTDTQYF; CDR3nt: TGCGCCAGCAGAAACGGGACTAGCGGGTTCTCAAGCACAGATACGCAGTATTTT
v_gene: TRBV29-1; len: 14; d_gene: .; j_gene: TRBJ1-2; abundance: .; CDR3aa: CSVEETDLYYGYTF; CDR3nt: TGCAGCGTTGAAGAGACAGATCTCTACTATGGCTACACCTTC
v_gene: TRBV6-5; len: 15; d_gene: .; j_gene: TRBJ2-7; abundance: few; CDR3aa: CASSYSAGTPNEQYF; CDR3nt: TGTGCCAGCAGTTACTCGGCAGGGACACCCAACGAGCAGTACTTC
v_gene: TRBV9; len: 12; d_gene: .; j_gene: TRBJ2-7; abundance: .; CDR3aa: CASSPGVNEQYF; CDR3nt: TGTGCCAGCAGCCCGGGGGTCAACGAGCAGTACTTC
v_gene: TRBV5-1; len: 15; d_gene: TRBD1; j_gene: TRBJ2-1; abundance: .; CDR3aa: CASSPPGQSYNEQFF; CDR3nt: TGCGCCAGCAGCCCTCCGGGACAGTCCTACAATGAGCAGTTCTTC
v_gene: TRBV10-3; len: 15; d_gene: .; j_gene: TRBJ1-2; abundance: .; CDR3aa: CAISLNRDRLYGYTF; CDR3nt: TGTGCCATCAGTCTAAACAGGGATCGCCTCTATGGCTACACCTTC
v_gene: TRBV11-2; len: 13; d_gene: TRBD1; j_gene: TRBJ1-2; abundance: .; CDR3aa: CASSLGQGYGYTF; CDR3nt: TGTGCCAGCAGCCTCGGACAGGGGTATGGCTACACCTTC
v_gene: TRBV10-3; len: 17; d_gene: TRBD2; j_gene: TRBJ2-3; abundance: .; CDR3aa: CAISLPPASGDPDTQYF; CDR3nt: TGTGCCATCAGTCTTCCCCCGGCTAGCGGGGACCCAGATACGCAGTATTTT
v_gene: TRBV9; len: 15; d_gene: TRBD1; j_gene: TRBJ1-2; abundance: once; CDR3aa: CASSPLGQGRYGYTF; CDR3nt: TGTGCCAGCAGCCCCTTGGGACAGGGGAGGTATGGCTACACCTTC
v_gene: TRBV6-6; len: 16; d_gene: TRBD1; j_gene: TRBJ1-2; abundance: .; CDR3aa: CASSYGERGHIYGYTF; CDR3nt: TGTGCCAGCAGTTACGGGGAGAGGGGGCATATCTATGGCTACACCTTC
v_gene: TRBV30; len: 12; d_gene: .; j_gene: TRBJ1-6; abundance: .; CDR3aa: CAWSTNNSPLHF; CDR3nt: TGTGCCTGGAGTACAAATAATTCACCCCTCCACTTT
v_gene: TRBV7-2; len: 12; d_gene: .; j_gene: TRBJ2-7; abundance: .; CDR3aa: CASSLVGYEQYF; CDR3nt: TGTGCCAGCAGCTTAGTAGGTTACGAGCAGTACTTC
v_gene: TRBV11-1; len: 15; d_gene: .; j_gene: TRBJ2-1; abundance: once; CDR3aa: CASSFSGVSYNEQFF; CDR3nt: TGTGCCAGCAGCTTCTCCGGGGTCTCCTACAATGAGCAGTTCTTC
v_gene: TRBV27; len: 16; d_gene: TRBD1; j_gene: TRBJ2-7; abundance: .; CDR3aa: CASSPLDREYSYEQYF; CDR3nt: TGTGCCAGCAGCCCCCTCGACAGGGAGTATTCCTACGAGCAGTACTTC
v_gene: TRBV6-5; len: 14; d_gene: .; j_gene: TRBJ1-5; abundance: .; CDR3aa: CASRVSVTGQPQHF; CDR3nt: TGTGCCAGCCGCGTAAGCGTTACGGGGCAGCCCCAGCATTTT
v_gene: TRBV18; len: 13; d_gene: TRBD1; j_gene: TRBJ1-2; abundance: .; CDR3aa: CASSPRDREGYTF; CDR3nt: TGTGCCAGCTCACCCAGGGACAGGGAAGGCTACACCTTC
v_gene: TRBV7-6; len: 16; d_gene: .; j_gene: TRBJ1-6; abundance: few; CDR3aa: CASSLEGDPYNSPLHF; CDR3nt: TGTGCCAGCAGCTTAGAGGGGGACCCCTATAATTCACCCCTCCACTTT
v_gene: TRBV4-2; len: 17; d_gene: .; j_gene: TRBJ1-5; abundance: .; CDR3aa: CASSQGPVAGSIEPQHF; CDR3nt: TGTGCCAGCAGCCAAGGACCAGTGGCAGGGAGTATCGAGCCCCAGCATTTT
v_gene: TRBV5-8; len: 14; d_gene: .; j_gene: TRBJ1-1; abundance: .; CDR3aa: CASSLRGLGTEAFF; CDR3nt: TGTGCCAGCAGCCTGAGGGGGTTGGGCACTGAAGCTTTCTTT
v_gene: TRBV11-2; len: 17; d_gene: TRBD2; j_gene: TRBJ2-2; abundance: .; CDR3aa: CASSSRFGTTATGELFF; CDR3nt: TGTGCCAGCAGCTCCCGATTCGGGACTACGGCCACCGGGGAGCTGTTTTTT
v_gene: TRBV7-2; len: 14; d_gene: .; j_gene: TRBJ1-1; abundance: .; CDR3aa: CASSFDVWGREAFF; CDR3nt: TGTGCCAGCAGCTTTGATGTTTGGGGGCGTGAAGCTTTCTTT
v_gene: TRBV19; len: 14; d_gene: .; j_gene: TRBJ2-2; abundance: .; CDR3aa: CASSILPRTGELFF; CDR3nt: TGTGCCAGTAGTATACTCCCGCGAACCGGGGAGCTGTTTTTT
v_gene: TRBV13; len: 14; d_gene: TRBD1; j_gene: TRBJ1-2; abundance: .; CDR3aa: CASSSQQGALGYTF; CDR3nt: TGTGCCAGCAGCTCCCAACAGGGGGCGCTTGGCTACACCTTC
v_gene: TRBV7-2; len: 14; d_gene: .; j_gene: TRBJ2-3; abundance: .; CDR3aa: CASSLGTGADTQYF; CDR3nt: TGTGCCAGCAGCTTAGGGACGGGCGCAGATACGCAGTATTTT
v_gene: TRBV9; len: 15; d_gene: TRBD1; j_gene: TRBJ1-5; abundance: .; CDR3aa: CASSVDGTGIQPQHF; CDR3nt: TGTGCCAGCAGCGTAGACGGGACAGGGATTCAGCCCCAGCATTTT